This T cell receptor (beta chain) emerged from a study of cytomegalovirus exposure and HLA in healthy donors. The PCR contained 60 Vbeta and 13 Jbeta primers. TCRdb's copy holds only in-frame clones and misses some; the assay was immunoSEQ multiplex PCR. Among 180,000 or so clones, under 85% were seen once, and the ten largest hold less than 2.5%. V lost 4 bases, J lost 8 bases, and 6 bases stayed unmatched. The CDR3 runs to 14 residues. Per the germline V gene, CDR1 is SGHRS and CDR2 is YFSETQ. Only a few counts were recorded for this clone. The clonotype comes from a human donor in good health. The specimen was PBMCs. V gene TRBV5-1 combines with J gene TRBJ1-4, with TRBD1 matching 9 bases. CDR3 coding DNA: TGCGCCAGCAGCGCACAGGGGGCTGAGGAAAAACTGTTTTTT. Translated, it gives CASSAQGAEEKLFF. Full variable domain (rest looked up from reference TRBV5-1 and TRBJ1-4): KAGVTQTPRYLIKTRGQQVTLSCSPISGHRSVSWYQQTPGQGLQFLFEYFSETQRNKGNFPGRFSGRQFSNSRSEMNVSTLELGDSALYLCASSAQGAEEKLFFGSGTQLSVL.